The 27 T cell receptor beta chains in this list originate from one sample, sequenced in a study of response to subunit inactivated influenza vaccine. One entry per CDR3 protein, called by TCRdb with MiXCR from the RT-PCR reads. The sample lists under 950,000 distinct CDR3 sequences; approximately 22% were seen once. The sample here was PBMCs from blood, taken approximately 5 days after vaccination. Every receptor here comes from a man over 45 who received an inactivated influenza vaccine.

This chain links TRBV3-1 with TRBJ1-2, with D uncertain. The V end lost 3 bases, the J end lost 8 bases, and 13 bases lay between the germline ends. This CDR3 region has 13 residues. CDR1 and CDR2 (germline): LGHDT, YNNKEL (reference sequence). The CDR3 DNA reads as TGTGCCAGCAGCCAGCAATTCTATAGGGGCTACACCTTC. This gives the protein CASSQQFYRGYTF.

This clonotype was detected a few times. The chain carries TRBV7-8 and TRBJ2-7; TRBD1 is a possible D gene (6 bases). This CDR3 is built from 14 residues. The V and J ends lost 4 bases and 7 bases respectively, with 17 bases between them. Per germline, CDR1 SGHVS and CDR2 FQNEAQ. The chain's CDR3 is CASSSSPGQLEQYF. The CDR3 coding sequence is TGTGCCAGCAGCTCATCTCCGGGACAACTGGAGCAGTACTTC.

The chain has TRBV12-3 or TRBV12-4 and TRBJ1-6; the D is unclear. CDR3 length equals 14 residues. V lost 1 base, J lost 7 bases, and 8 bases lay in between. For the CDR3, the DNA is TGTGCCAGCAGTTTAGATCAGGTGAATTCACCCCTCCACTTT. Encoded protein: CASSLDQVNSPLHF.

The chain recombines TRBV6-2 or TRBV6-3 with TRBJ2-1, with D unresolved. Looked up from germline, CDR1 is MNHEY and CDR2 is SVGEGT. The V end was cut by 8 bases, the J end by 4 bases, with 9 bases between. The CDR3 contains 12 residues. The CDR3 nucleotides read TGTGCCAGCCATCTGGGGTACAATGAGCAGTTCTTC. Protein sequence: CASHLGYNEQFF.

This clonotype was detected many times. V and J are TRBV20-1 and TRBJ2-5; possible D gene TRBD2, 6 bases. Trimming removed 6 bases at V and 0 bases at J, with 11 bases between. The V gene's germline CDR1 is DFQATT and CDR2 SNEGSKA (reference sequence). This CDR3 has 13 residues. In nucleotides, the CDR3 is TGCAGTGCCAGACCTAGCGACCAAGAGACCCAGTACTTC. It encodes CSARPSDQETQYF.

The chain employs TRBV20-1 and TRBJ2-1; tentative D call: TRBD2 (6 bases). This CDR3 contains 16 residues. The V and J ends lost 5 bases and 0 bases respectively, with 17 bases between them. Germline V gene data show CDR1 as DFQATT and CDR2 as SNEGSKA (reference sequence). CDR3 protein: CSALRKDGSSYNEQFF. The CDR3 DNA reads as TGCAGTGCTCTTCGAAAGGACGGGAGCTCCTACAATGAGCAGTTCTTC.

The genes are TRBV12-3 or TRBV12-4 and TRBJ2-5; 10 nucleotides line up with TRBD1. The CDR3 runs 15 residues. V was pared by 5 bases and J by 4 bases, with 7 bases of the junction left unmatched. DNA of the CDR3: TGTGCCAGCAGTCTGGCGACAGGGGGCGGAGAGACCCAGTACTTC. Translated, it gives CASSLATGGGETQYF.

The table lists this clonotype with many counts. The chain has TRBV6-1 and TRBJ2-2, with TRBD1 as a possible D gene (5 bases). Germline V lookup: CDR1 MNHNS, CDR2 SASEGT. The CDR3 covers 15 residues. Trimming removed 7 bases from V and 5 bases from J, with 17 bases in between. CDR3 in DNA: TGTGCCAGCAAGCGTGGGGCCAGTCGAACCGGGGAGCTGTTTTTT. Translation gives CASKRGASRTGELFF.

V is TRBV20-1 and J is TRBJ1-5; TRBD1 aligns across 9 bases. V was pared by 1 base and J by 1 base, with 8 bases of the junction left unmatched. CDR1 and CDR2 from the germline V gene are DFQATT and SNEGSKA (reference sequence). The CDR3 covers 17 residues. The CDR3 DNA sequence: TGCAGTGCTAGAGGGGACAGGGAGGGTAAGAGCAATCAGCCCCAGCATTTT. This encodes CSARGDREGKSNQPQHF.

This chain joins TRBV29-1 and TRBJ2-3; D gene uncertain. V lost 4 bases and J 0 bases, leaving 8 bases between the germline ends. CDR3 length equals 13 residues. The germline CDR1 and CDR2 sequences are SQVTM and ANQGSEA. The CDR3 is CSVASISTDTQYF. DNA of the CDR3: TGCAGCGTTGCTTCGATTAGCACAGATACGCAGTATTTT.

This clonotype was detected only a few times. CDR3 loop: CASSLGPSGISPQHF. The CDR3 DNA sequence: TGTGCCAGCAGCTTAGGGCCTTCAGGGATCTCGCCCCAGCATTTT. The genes are TRBV7-9 and TRBJ1-5, with D maybe TRBD1 (5 bases). The germline gives CDR1 SEHNR, CDR2 FQNEAQ (reference sequence). This CDR3 has 15 amino acids. V was cut by 1 base and J by 9 bases, with 16 bases left in between.

The CDR3 is CASSLGQYGEKLFF. The CDR3 DNA follows: TGTGCCAGCAGTTTGGGACAGTACGGTGAAAAACTGTTTTTT. The rearrangement links TRBV28 to TRBJ1-4, with 7 bases that match TRBD1. Germline V lookup: CDR1 MDHEN, CDR2 SYDVKM. After removal of 3 bases from V and 7 bases from J, the junction contained 5 bases not matched to a gene. This CDR3 region has 14 residues. The variable domain in full, with the rest retrieved from reference TRBV28 and TRBJ1-4, is DVKVTQSSRYLVKRTGEKVFLECVQDMDHENMFWYRQDPGLGLRLIYFSYDVKMKEKGDIPEGYSVSREKKERFSLILESASTNQTSMYLCASSLGQYGEKLFFGSGTQLSVL.

This clonotype appeared a single time. The chain employs TRBV19 and TRBJ2-1; D perhaps matches TRBD1 (7 bases). V was cut by 3 bases and J by 10 bases, with 19 bases left in between. Germline lookup yields CDR1 LNHDA and CDR2 SQIVND (reference sequence). This CDR3 spans 15 amino acids. CDR3 protein: CASSMGNQGGREQFF. The CDR3 DNA reads as TGTGCCAGTAGTATGGGTAACCAGGGGGGCAGGGAGCAGTTCTTC.

This clonotype appeared many times. The V call is TRBV20-1, the J call TRBJ2-7, with D hard to call. V lost 5 bases and J 1 base, leaving 12 bases between the germline ends. There are 13 residues in the CDR3. Germline CDR1 reads DFQATT; CDR2 reads SNEGSKA (reference sequence). In DNA, the CDR3 is TGCAGTGCTTTCACCACGGCATCCTACGAGCAGTACTTC. It encodes CSAFTTASYEQYF.

This clonotype has more than one count but fewer than ten. This chain uses TRBV9 with TRBJ2-1; 12 bases line up with TRBD2. Germline V gives CDR1 SGDLS, CDR2 YYNGEE. Trimming cost V 0 bases and J 4 bases; bases outside gene matches: 14. The CDR3 has 20 amino acids. CDR3 DNA: TGTGCCAGCAGCGTAGCTTTTCGGCTAGCGGGGGGGGTAGTGTACAATGAGCAGTTCTTC. Amino acid sequence: CASSVAFRLAGGVVYNEQFF.

For this clonotype: Sequence at one end of the junction differs from germline and may be a read error. This chain connects TRBV3-1 to TRBJ2-2, with D perhaps TRBD2 (6 bases). CDR1 LGHDT and CDR2 YNNKEL come from the germline V gene (reference sequence). The CDR3 length is 15 residues. CDR3 residues: CASRQGGTDTGELFF. CDR3 DNA: TGTGCCAGCAGGCAAGGAGGGACGGACACCGGGGAGCTGTTTTTT.

There are many counts of this clonotype. The rearrangement links TRBV20-1 to TRBJ1-5; 7 bases are a match to TRBD1. V shed 6 bases and J 2 bases; nucleotides not matched to a gene: 13. The germline V gene has CDR1 DFQATT and CDR2 SNEGSKA (reference sequence). CDR3 length: 16 amino acids. CDR3: CSAIDPLQGRNQPQHF. In DNA, the CDR3 is TGCAGTGCCATCGACCCGTTACAGGGGCGCAATCAGCCCCAGCATTTT.

This chain joins TRBV5-1 and TRBJ2-7; D might be TRBD1 (7 bases). This CDR3 spans 15 amino acids. Germline lookup yields CDR1 SGHRS and CDR2 YFSETQ. V gave up 4 bases and J gave up 4 bases, with 18 bases separating them. DNA for the CDR3: TGCGCCAGCAGCCCCCAGGGGGGAGGAGATTACGAGCAGTACTTC. Translated: CASSPQGGGDYEQYF.

The chain couples TRBV20-1 to TRBJ2-1; TRBD2 matches at 7 bases. The germline V gene has CDR1 DFQATT and CDR2 SNEGSKA (reference sequence). This CDR3 spans 15 amino acids. Trimming removed 3 bases from V and 7 bases from J; junction bases left unmatched: 12. CDR3 residues: CSARGGGSSGNEQFF. As DNA, the CDR3 is TGCAGTGCTAGGGGCGGCGGGAGCAGTGGGAATGAGCAGTTCTTC.

In its sample, this clonotype was seen a few times. This chain links TRBV6-5 with TRBJ1-1; the match to TRBD1 covers 7 bases. Losses at the gene ends were 6 bases for V and 10 bases for J; bases not matched to a gene: 8. This CDR3 has 12 residues. Germline V lookup: CDR1 MNHEY, CDR2 SVGAGI. CDR3 nucleotides: TGTGCCAGCAGCCGAGGGGGCGTGGGAGCTTTCTTT. Protein sequence: CASSRGGVGAFF.

The chain is built from TRBV5-1 and TRBJ2-1, with 16 bases identical to TRBD2. Germline V lookup: CDR1 SGHRS, CDR2 YFSETQ. V shed 7 bases, J shed 5 bases, and the junction held 9 bases outside the gene matches. CDR3 length: 17 amino acids. The CDR3 region is CASRPGLAGGPDNEQFF. Here the CDR3 DNA reads TGCGCCAGCCGTCCGGGACTAGCGGGAGGGCCAGACAATGAGCAGTTCTTC.

Only a few counts were recorded for this clonotype. The CDR3 spells CASSYVGLGNEQFF. The CDR3 bases are TGTGCCAGCAGTTACGTGGGACTCGGCAATGAGCAGTTCTTC. V gene TRBV6-5 combines with J gene TRBJ2-1; D possibly corresponds to TRBD2 (6 bases). The CDR3 contains 14 residues. Between the trimmed V and J ends, which lost 2 bases and 6 bases, there was a span of 11 bases. In germline, CDR1 is MNHEY, CDR2 SVGAGI.

The V call is TRBV28, the J call TRBJ2-1; D gene uncertain. Germline V lookup: CDR1 MDHEN, CDR2 SYDVKM. The germline V and J ends were trimmed by 3 bases and 6 bases, with 6 bases remaining between them. This CDR3 has 12 amino acids. The CDR3 coding sequence is TGTGCCAGCAGTTTTAGGCCCAATGAGCAGTTCTTC. It translates to CASSFRPNEQFF.

This chain connects TRBV7-3 to TRBJ2-7; no clear D. Trimming stripped 3 bases from V and 7 bases from J, with 13 bases between. Germline loops: CDR1 SGHTA, CDR2 FQGTGA. This CDR3 spans 13 amino acids. CDR3 region: CASSFGPLGEQYF. The DNA for the CDR3 is TGTGCCAGCAGCTTCGGCCCTCTGGGGGAGCAGTACTTC. Using reference TRBV7-3 and TRBJ2-7 for the parts outside the CDR3, the full variable domain is GAGVSQTPSNKVTEKGKYVELRCDPISGHTALYWYRQSLGQGPEFLIYFQGTGAADDSGLPNDRFFAVRPEGSVSTLKIQRTERGDSAVYLCASSFGPLGEQYFGPGTRLTVT.

The V and J genes are TRBV10-2 and TRBJ2-3, with 8 bases that match TRBD2. V lost 6 bases to trimming and J lost 6 bases; unmatched junction nucleotides: 5. The CDR3 consists of 13 residues. Germline V gene sequence: CDR1 WSHSY, CDR2 SAAADI. The CDR3 DNA reads as TGCGCCAGCAGGGGACTAGTTGTGGATACGCAGTATTTT. Protein: CASRGLVVDTQYF.

This clonotype came up a few times. The chain joins TRBV20-1 to TRBJ1-5; D is undetermined. V gave up 5 bases and J gave up 5 bases, with 13 bases separating them. The CDR3 loop spans 13 amino acids. Per germline, CDR1 DFQATT and CDR2 SNEGSKA (reference sequence). CDR3 DNA sequence: TGCAGTGCTCGCCTCCCGTACGATCAGCCCCAGCATTTT. This sequence encodes CSARLPYDQPQHF.

The V gene is TRBV18, the J gene TRBJ2-5, with D hard to call. V gave up 3 bases and J gave up 4 bases, with 9 bases separating them. Germline values: CDR1 KGHSH, CDR2 LQKENI. There are 13 residues in the CDR3. CDR3 nucleotide sequence: TGTGCCAGCTCACCGTCGGTACGAGAGACCCAGTACTTC. Residues: CASSPSVRETQYF. The full variable domain, completed using reference TRBV18 and TRBJ2-5, is NAGVMQNPRHLVRRRGQEARLRCSPMKGHSHVYWYRQLPEEGLKFMVYLQKENIIDESGMPKERFSAEFPKEGPSILRIQQVVRGDSAAYFCASSPSVRETQYFGPGTRLLVL.